Below are 23 T cell receptor beta chains sequenced from a single sample in a study of blood T cell repertoires in COVID-19. Using immunoSEQ multiplex PCR, the repertoire was profiled, and TCRdb retains in-frame clones only, with some absent. Of about 170,000 clones in the sample, roughly 80% were seen once. Sequenced input: peripheral blood. The receptor set was obtained from an elderly woman with COVID-19, enrolled during active disease.

V usage is TRBV19 and J usage is TRBJ2-2, with 9 bases matching TRBD2. V lost 4 bases and J lost 4; bases outside the gene matches: 7. CDR3 size: 16 residues. Germline V gene data show CDR1 as LNHDA and CDR2 as SQIVND (reference sequence). The CDR3 protein is CASSTHASGVTGELFF. CDR3 nucleotides: TGTGCCAGTAGTACCCACGCTAGCGGGGTCACCGGGGAGCTGTTTTTT.

V usage is TRBV18 and J usage is TRBJ1-1, with D possibly TRBD1 on 6 matching bases. Trimming pared 3 bases from V and 2 bases from J, leaving 13 bases between. CDR1 and CDR2 (germline): KGHSH, LQKENI. This CDR3 is 15 amino acids long. CDR3 sequence reads: CASSPTGVENTEAFF. The CDR3 region has the DNA TGTGCCAGCTCACCGACAGGAGTCGAAAACACTGAAGCTTTCTTT.

The chain combines TRBV29-1 with TRBJ2-7; D remains unclear. V lost 7 bases and J lost 3, with 13 bases in between. In germline, CDR1 is SQVTM, CDR2 ANQGSEA. This CDR3 is 12 amino acids long. CDR3 coding DNA: TGCAGCGCCATTCTCGGTAACTACGAGCAGTACTTC. This sequence encodes CSAILGNYEQYF.

The CDR3: CASSILNYGYTF. CDR3 in DNA: TGTGCCAGCAGTATTCTTAACTATGGCTACACCTTC. The chain links TRBV28 to TRBJ1-2; D remains ambiguous. Germline V gene data show CDR1 as MDHEN and CDR2 as SYDVKM. Trimming pared 5 bases from V and 1 base from J, leaving 5 bases between. The CDR3 runs to 12 residues.

The rearrangement joins TRBV6-6 to TRBJ1-5; a weak D match, TRBD1 (5 bases). The CDR3 runs to 14 residues. V lost 8 bases, J lost 2 bases, and 13 bases lay in between. Per the germline V gene, CDR1 is MNHNY and CDR2 is SVGAGI (reference sequence). The CDR3 protein is CASGPGQGNQPQHF. The CDR3, as DNA: TGTGCCAGCGGGCCAGGGCAGGGCAATCAGCCCCAGCATTTT.

Notes on this clone: The sample contains more than one DNA sequence encoding this CDR3. The rearrangement uses TRBV18 and TRBJ2-1, with TRBD2 identical over 13 bases. The CDR3 runs to 16 residues. Germline V CDR1 and CDR2: KGHSH, LQKENI. J lost 0 bases, V lost 6 bases, and 2 bases had no gene match. CDR3 sequence (DNA): TGTGCCAGCTCTCGGACTAGCGGGAGCTCCTACAATGAGCAGTTCTTC. This gives the protein CASSRTSGSSYNEQFF.

This clone was seen only a few times. The chain couples TRBV7-8 to TRBJ2-1; 7 nucleotides agree with TRBD1. Trimming at V came to 5 bases and at J to 7 bases, leaving 2 bases not matched to a gene. The CDR3 runs 12 residues. Germline V gene sequence: CDR1 SGHVS, CDR2 FQNEAQ. The CDR3, as DNA: TGTGCCAGCAGCATCAGGGGGAATGAGCAGTTCTTC. Translating it yields CASSIRGNEQFF.

This chain joins TRBV6-6 and TRBJ1-2; 7 bases line up with TRBD1. CDR1 MNHNY and CDR2 SVGAGI come from the germline V gene (reference sequence). This CDR3 is built from 13 residues. V was pared by 8 bases and J by 7 bases, with 10 bases of the junction left unmatched. CDR3 amino acids: CASRFRQGTGYTF. In DNA form, the CDR3 reads TGTGCCAGCCGCTTCAGACAGGGAACTGGCTACACCTTC.

The genes are TRBV4-1 and TRBJ1-2, with no clear D. Per the germline V gene, CDR1 is MGHRA and CDR2 is YSYEKL. Deletions cut 1 base from V and 4 bases from J, with 16 bases between. The CDR3 runs to 16 residues. The CDR3 sequence: CASSQGESPSAYGYTF. The CDR3 DNA is TGCGCCAGCAGCCAAGGAGAGAGCCCAAGCGCCTATGGCTACACCTTC.

A few counts support this clone. The chain combines TRBV5-1 with TRBJ1-1; D remains ambiguous. The CDR3 runs to 14 residues. Trimming cost V 5 bases and J 4 bases, with 15 bases left between them. Germline V gene lookup returns CDR1 SGHRS and CDR2 YFSETQ. CDR3 in amino acids: CASSPVLGATEAFF. The CDR3 nucleotides are TGCGCCAGCAGTCCGGTGTTGGGCGCCACTGAAGCTTTCTTT.

The chain recombines TRBV5-1 with TRBJ2-3, with 15 bases fitting TRBD2. This CDR3 is 17 amino acids long. The germline V gene encodes CDR1 SGHRS and CDR2 YFSETQ. V lost 4 bases and J lost 3; bases outside the gene matches: 6. This chain's CDR3 is CASSRTSGRAETDTQYF. The CDR3 DNA follows: TGCGCCAGCAGCCGGACTAGCGGGAGGGCGGAGACAGATACGCAGTATTTT.

The chain links TRBV7-2 to TRBJ2-2; 7 bases map to TRBD1. The CDR3 contains 15 residues. With 3 bases clipped from V and 3 bases from J, the junction kept 4 bases outside the gene matches. Germline V CDR1 and CDR2: SGHTA, FQGNSA. CDR3 in DNA: TGTGCCAGCAGCTTGACAGGGACGGACACCGGGGAGCTGTTTTTT. Translating it yields CASSLTGTDTGELFF.

In DNA, the CDR3 is TGTGCCAGCAGCCAAGTCGGGAATCAGCCCCAGCATTTT. It yields the protein CASSQVGNQPQHF. The chain has TRBV3-1 (or the pseudogene TRBV3-2) and TRBJ1-5; unclear D gene. The CDR3 is 13 amino acids. CDR1 and CDR2 from the germline V gene are LGHDT and YNNKEL (reference sequence). Trimming cost V 1 base and J 4 bases, with 5 bases left between them.

The chain is built from TRBV6-1 and TRBJ1-1; D not certain. V shed 8 bases and J shed 1 base, with 5 bases lying between them. The CDR3 has 11 residues. Germline CDR1 and CDR2: MNHNS and SASEGT. Here the CDR3 DNA reads TGTGCCAGCGGAGCGAACACTGAAGCTTTCTTT. Translation: CASGANTEAFF.

This chain joins TRBV10-3 and TRBJ2-5; D gene ambiguous. The CDR3 is 13 amino acids. Trimming took 7 bases from V and 2 from J, leaving 11 bases between them. Germline assignment: CDR1 ENHRY and CDR2 SYGVKD. This chain's CDR3 is CAIKQALQETQYF. The CDR3 nucleotides read TGTGCCATCAAGCAGGCACTGCAAGAGACCCAGTACTTC.

The V call is TRBV9, the J call TRBJ1-3; D uncertain. Trimming shortened V by 0 bases and J by 4 bases, and 17 bases separated the two germline ends. Germline V gene sequence: CDR1 SGDLS, CDR2 YYNGEE. The CDR3 has 17 amino acids. In DNA form, the CDR3 reads TGTGCCAGCAGCGTAGGGTCCGGCGGCGAGGTGGGAAACACCATATATTTT. Translation: CASSVGSGGEVGNTIYF.

The rearrangement links TRBV2 to TRBJ1-2; 10 bases fit TRBD1. V shed 3 bases and J 2 bases; nucleotides not matched to a gene: 0. The CDR3 contains 14 residues. Germline V gene sequence: CDR1 SNHLY, CDR2 FYNNEI. CDR3 nucleotide sequence: TGTGCCAGCAGTGAGGGACAGGGGAACTATGGCTACACCTTC. It specifies CASSEGQGNYGYTF. Using reference TRBV2 and TRBJ1-2 for the parts outside the CDR3, the full variable domain is EPEVTQTPSHQVTQMGQEVILRCVPISNHLYFYWYRQILGQKVEFLVSFYNNEISEKSEIFDDQFSVERPDGSNFTLKIRSTKLEDSAMYFCASSEGQGNYGYTFGSGTRLTVV.

The rearrangement uses TRBV7-3 and TRBJ2-7, with D possibly TRBD2 on 5 matching bases. The CDR3 length is 14 residues. CDR1 is SGHTA, CDR2 FQGTGA, per germline. V was shortened by 2 bases and J by 5 bases, with 13 bases between the two germline ends. The CDR3 nucleotides read TGTGCCAGCAGCTTAGGCCCCCCCGGGGACGAGCAGTACTTC. This codes for CASSLGPPGDEQYF.

The chain employs TRBV29-1 and TRBJ2-7, with D hard to call. The V gene lost 3 bases and the J gene lost 3 bases, with 12 bases spanning the gap. CDR3 size: 13 residues. The germline V gene has CDR1 SQVTM and CDR2 ANQGSEA. The CDR3 spells CSVEVGPVYEQYF. The CDR3 nucleotides read TGCAGCGTTGAGGTGGGCCCCGTCTACGAGCAGTACTTC.

This clone appeared a single time. The rearrangement uses TRBV5-4 and TRBJ1-4; a possible D gene is TRBD1 (5 bases). Trimming shortened V by 4 bases and J by 7 bases, and 11 bases separated the two germline ends. Germline V gene data show CDR1 as SGHNT and CDR2 as YYREEE (reference sequence). The CDR3 loop spans 13 amino acids. In DNA form, the CDR3 reads TGTGCCAGCAGCGCAGACAGTGGTGAAAAACTGTTTTTT. This encodes CASSADSGEKLFF.

J is TRBJ1-2 and V is TRBV9; possibly TRBD1 for D (5 bases). This CDR3 spans 13 amino acids. Per germline, CDR1 SGDLS and CDR2 YYNGEE. V was clipped by 0 bases and J by 6 bases, with 9 bases between them. The CDR3: CASSVAGPNGYTF. CDR3 coding DNA: TGTGCCAGCAGCGTAGCAGGGCCCAATGGCTACACCTTC.

The chain links TRBV23-1 to TRBJ2-1, with TRBD1 matching over 8 bases. TRBV23-1 is an open reading frame whose function is uncertain. The CDR3 totals 19 residues. With 0 bases clipped from V and 6 bases from J, the junction kept 16 bases outside the gene matches. The CDR3: CASSQSGQEEGTCSNEQFF. For the CDR3, the DNA is TGCGCCAGCAGTCAATCGGGACAGGAAGAAGGGACTTGCAGCAATGAGCAGTTCTTC.

CDR3 protein: CASSWTGGYYGYTF. As DNA, the CDR3 is TGTGCCAGCAGTTGGACAGGGGGGTACTATGGCTACACCTTC. V gene TRBV6-5 combines with J gene TRBJ1-2; 10 bases fit TRBD1. The V and J ends lost 4 bases and 3 bases, in that order; junction bases with no gene match: 2. CDR1 and CDR2 (germline): MNHEY, SVGAGI. The CDR3 is made up of 14 amino acids.